The rows below give T cell receptor beta chains drawn from one sample of a study of T cell repertoires in cytomegalovirus infection. TCRdb re-called the reads through MiXCR, storing one row per CDR3 protein. The repertoire includes about 230,000 distinct CDR3 sequences, 22% of them detected once, and 15% to 20% sits in the top ten. The sample consisted of CD8+ T cells from PBMCs. Receptor source: a human donor in good health (CMV status not recorded). Some clones in this sample may be carry-over from other donors' samples. CDR3s include the opening cysteine and the closing phenylalanine or tryptophan. D genes are given only for firm matches. Clone size is not always given. Where it is, it says once, few, many or a class for expanded clones.

J gene,V gene,clone size,D gene,CDR3 DNA,CDR3 protein
TRBJ2-7,TRBV7-6,many,-,TGTGCCAGCAGCTTACTGGGCACCAGTCCCTACGAGCAGTACTTC,CASSLLGTSPYEQYF
TRBJ2-7,TRBV7-6,-,-,TGTGCCAGCAGCTTAGGGTGGGGGAAGGAGCAGTACTTC,CASSLGWGKEQYF
TRBJ1-5,TRBV10-3,many,-,TGTGCCATCAGTGTGGTGGGGCCCGGGACGGAAGTCAATCAGCCCCAGCATTTT,CAISVVGPGTEVNQPQHF
TRBJ1-2,TRBV15,-,-,TGTGCCACCAGCAGAGATAGTGGGGAACTCTATGGCTACACCTTC,CATSRDSGELYGYTF
TRBJ1-1,TRBV6-1,many,-,TGTGCCAGCAGCAACGTAGGAGGGCTCAAGAACACTGAAGCTTTCTTT,CASSNVGGLKNTEAFF
TRBJ1-2,TRBV15,-,-,TGTGCCACCAGCAGTAACAGGGCCTATGGCTACACCTTC,CATSSNRAYGYTF
TRBJ2-1,TRBV7-6,many,TRBD2,TGTGCCAGCGTAGATAGCGGGTTCTACAATGAGCAGTTCTTC,CASVDSGFYNEQFF
TRBJ1-1,TRBV7-9,few,-,TGTGCCAGCAGCTTAGCGTGGGGAGCTGAAGCTTTCTTT,CASSLAWGAEAFF
TRBJ2-7,TRBV7-9,many,TRBD1,TGTGCCAGCAGCTTACTCGGGACAGACGAGCAGTACTTC,CASSLLGTDEQYF
TRBJ2-5,TRBV7-2,many,-,TGTGCCAGCAGCTCCCGCGGCCGGGTCAGGGAGTATGAAGAGACCCAGTACTTC,CASSSRGRVREYEETQYF
TRBJ2-2,TRBV28,few,-,TGTGCCAGCAGTTCCCGGACACCAACCGGGGAGCTGTTTTTT,CASSSRTPTGELFF
TRBJ1-2,TRBV7-8,-,-,TGTGCCAGCAGCCAGTGGCCAGGGAACTATGGCTACACCTTC,CASSQWPGNYGYTF
TRBJ2-1,TRBV20-1,few,TRBD1,TGCAGTGCTAGAGCCCCGACAGGGAACAATGAGCAGTTCTTC,CSARAPTGNNEQFF
TRBJ2-3,TRBV20-1,-,TRBD2,TGCAGTGCTATTAGCGGGGGGGCAGATACGCAGTATTTT,CSAISGGADTQYF
TRBJ1-5,TRBV28,-,TRBD1,TGTGCCAGCAGTTTATGGGGTGTTCAGGGGGCACCCGGTCAGCCCCAGCATTTT,CASSLWGVQGAPGQPQHF
TRBJ1-2,TRBV7-6,-,TRBD1,TGTGCCAGCAGCTCAACAGGGGGCTTTCACTATGGCTACACCTTC,CASSSTGGFHYGYTF
TRBJ2-7,TRBV5-6,few,TRBD2,TGTGCCAGCAGCTTGGGAGCGGGGGGGCCCTACGAGCAGTACTTC,CASSLGAGGPYEQYF
TRBJ1-1,TRBV6-2/TRBV6-3,-,-,TGTGCCAGCACCCAAGGGACGGACGAAGCTTTCTTT,CASTQGTDEAFF
TRBJ1-1,TRBV5-5,-,-,TGTGCCAGCAGCTTGGAATCGGGGGCCAGGGGCACTGAAGCTTTCTTT,CASSLESGARGTEAFF
TRBJ2-3,TRBV7-4,-,-,TGTGCCAGCAGCTTAGTTTTAAGGACAGTGGGAGGTTCGGCAGGTACGCAGTATTTT,CASSLVLRTVGGSAGTQYF
TRBJ1-1,TRBV29-1,-,-,TGCAGCGTTGGGGACACCATGAACACTGAAGCTTTCTTT,CSVGDTMNTEAFF
TRBJ2-2,TRBV24-1,many,-,TGTGCCACCAGTGATTTGGAGGGGTTGGGAACCGGGGAGCTGTTTTTT,CATSDLEGLGTGELFF
TRBJ2-5,TRBV5-4,many,TRBD2,TGTGCCAGCAGCTGGGCGGGGGGGGGCGGAGAGACCCAGTACTTC,CASSWAGGGGETQYF
TRBJ2-7,TRBV14,-,TRBD2,TGTGCCAGCAGCCAAGAAGAGGGGACTAGCCTTGTCGAGCAGTACTTC,CASSQEEGTSLVEQYF
TRBJ1-1,TRBV30,few,TRBD1,TGTGCCTGGAGTTCTGGGACAGGTGAAGAAGCTTTCTTT,CAWSSGTGEEAFF
TRBJ1-6,TRBV24-1,many,-,TGTGCCACCAGTGATGGTGACAGAGATTCACCCCTCCACTTT,CATSDGDRDSPLHF
TRBJ2-1,TRBV20-1,few,TRBD1,TGCAGTGCTAGAGGGTGGACAGGGGTTTCCAATGAGCAGTTCTTC,CSARGWTGVSNEQFF
TRBJ2-2,TRBV13,-,-,TGTGCCAGCAGCTCCGGGGAGCGAACGACCGGGGAGCTGTTTTTT,CASSSGERTTGELFF
TRBJ2-3,TRBV10-3,many,-,TGTGCCATCTCTATTGCAAGAGACGCAGATACGCAGTATTTT,CAISIARDADTQYF
TRBJ1-1,TRBV7-9,many,TRBD1,TGTGCCAGCAGCTCATCTGAACTTACCGGGACAGGGGGCGCAAGGATAGAAGCTTTCTTT,CASSSSELTGTGGARIEAFF
TRBJ2-7,TRBV11-1,few,-,TGTGCCAGCAGCTTAGGGGCTGAGACAACAGACTACGAGCAGTACTTC,CASSLGAETTDYEQYF